This T cell receptor (beta chain) was identified during a study of cytomegalovirus exposure and HLA in healthy donors. This clone was found a few times. Its antigen is unidentified. The CDR3 totals 15 residues. Per germline, CDR1 SGHRS and CDR2 YFSETQ. The V and J ends lost 5 bases and 0 bases respectively, with 14 bases between them. A multiplex PCR was run with 60 Vbeta primers and 13 Jbeta primers. The method was immunoSEQ multiplex PCR; TCRdb's version includes in-frame clones alone and lacks a portion of them. The top ten clones hold 2.1% of a sample with 150,000 or so clones, around 70% of them seen once. Study-wide results and caveats: Cytomegalovirus association was assigned to approximately 180 TCR beta chains. Reportedly, TCR beta sequences accurately predicted HLA-A and HLA-B alleles in most subjects.

This receptor was obtained from a man aged 25 to 40 in good health and CMV-seronegative. The sample consisted of PBMCs. The genes are TRBV5-1 and TRBJ1-1; D not certain. CDR3 residues: CASRSSSGVNTEAFF. CDR3 coding DNA: TGCGCCAGCAGGTCCTCCTCCGGGGTGAACACTGAAGCTTTCTTT.